Listed here are 27 T cell receptor beta chains from one sample, sequenced in a study of shared clonotypes between healthy human individuals. Sequenced by immunoSEQ multiplex PCR; TCRdb stores in-frame clones only, minus some. This sample carries over 1.5 million clones, 95% to 99% of them seen once, and the ten largest clones take roughly 0.45%. Sequenced material: naive CD4+ T cells sorted from blood. The subset denotes: CD45RA+ positively selected. Receptor source: a man younger than 45 in good health.

CDR3 in amino acids: CASSYPVEGGYTF. DNA for the CDR3: TGTGCCAGCAGTTACCCCGTAGAGGGCGGCTACACCTTC. V and J are TRBV28 and TRBJ1-2; D is ambiguous. Trimming stripped 4 bases from V and 8 bases from J, with 14 bases between. Germline CDR1 reads MDHEN; CDR2 reads SYDVKM. The CDR3 sequence is 13 residues long.

The rearrangement uses TRBV2 and TRBJ2-7; 7 positions match TRBD2. The CDR3 has 13 amino acids. Germline assignment: CDR1 SNHLY and CDR2 FYNNEI. V was pared by 1 base and J by 7 bases, with 4 bases of the junction left unmatched. CDR3 residues: CASSEGGSREQYF. The CDR3, as DNA: TGTGCCAGCAGTGAAGGCGGGAGCCGGGAGCAGTACTTC. The whole variable domain, remainder taken from reference TRBV2 and TRBJ2-7, is EPEVTQTPSHQVTQMGQEVILRCVPISNHLYFYWYRQILGQKVEFLVSFYNNEISEKSEIFDDQFSVERPDGSNFTLKIRSTKLEDSAMYFCASSEGGSREQYFGPGTRLTVT.

The rearrangement joins TRBV11-2 to TRBJ2-1; D may be TRBD2 (5 bases). CDR1 and CDR2 (germline): SGHAT, FQNNGV. Trimming removed 4 bases from V and 5 bases from J, with 9 bases in between. The CDR3 is 13 amino acids. This chain's CDR3 is CASSWRLDNEQFF. DNA of the CDR3: TGTGCCAGCAGCTGGAGGTTGGACAATGAGCAGTTCTTC.

The chain is built from TRBV27 and TRBJ2-4, with 11 bases lining up with TRBD2. Germline V lookup: CDR1 MNHEY, CDR2 SMNVEV (reference sequence). V lost 2 bases to trimming and J lost 3 bases; unmatched junction nucleotides: 3. The CDR3 has 16 residues. CDR3 protein: CASSLRGTSGKNIQYF. Here the CDR3 DNA reads TGTGCCAGCAGTTTAAGGGGGACTAGCGGCAAAAACATTCAGTACTTC.

This sequence joins TRBV10-2 and TRBJ2-2; D gene uncertain. There are 10 residues in the CDR3. Trimming removed 8 bases at V and 6 bases at J, with 4 bases between. Germline V gene data show CDR1 as WSHSY and CDR2 as SAAADI. CDR3 region: CASRSGELFF. In DNA, the CDR3 is TGCGCCAGCCGGTCCGGGGAGCTGTTTTTT.

CDR3 sequence (DNA): TGTGCCAGCACGGGAGGTTCGAGCACCGGGGAGCTGTTTTTT. Protein: CASTGGSSTGELFF. V and J are TRBV19 and TRBJ2-2, with 7 nucleotides matching TRBD2. Per germline, CDR1 LNHDA and CDR2 SQIVND (reference sequence). After removal of 9 bases from V and 4 bases from J, the junction contained 8 bases not matched to a gene. The CDR3 has 14 amino acids.

The chain employs TRBV6-5 and TRBJ2-7; the D gene is possibly TRBD1 (6 bases). V was cut by 6 bases and J by 4 bases, with 19 bases left in between. CDR3 length equals 15 residues. Germline CDR1 reads MNHEY; CDR2 reads SVGAGI. CDR3: CASSYQTGNSYEQYF. As DNA, the CDR3 is TGTGCCAGCAGCTACCAAACAGGGAACTCATACGAGCAGTACTTC.

The V gene is TRBV4-3, the J gene TRBJ2-1; possible D gene TRBD1, 6 bases. V was clipped by 3 bases and J by 9 bases, with 27 bases between them. Looked up from germline, CDR1 is LGHNA and CDR2 is YSLEER. There are 18 residues in the CDR3. CDR3 loop: CASSQEASRVAGDREQFF. The CDR3 DNA follows: TGCGCCAGCAGCCAGGAGGCTTCGAGGGTAGCAGGGGATCGTGAGCAGTTCTTC.

The chain joins TRBV4-3 to TRBJ2-2; possibly TRBD1 for D (5 bases). Germline loops: CDR1 LGHNA, CDR2 YSLEER. The V gene lost 5 bases and the J gene lost 2 bases, with 15 bases spanning the gap. This CDR3 comprises 16 residues. The chain's CDR3 is CASSLGVEINTGELFF. In DNA form, the CDR3 reads TGCGCCAGCAGCTTAGGGGTAGAGATTAACACCGGGGAGCTGTTTTTT.

Turning to this clone: The identical CDR3 is also encoded by other nucleotide sequences in the sample. The chain carries TRBV5-1 and TRBJ2-5, with no clear D. This CDR3 region has 11 residues. Germline V lookup: CDR1 SGHRS, CDR2 YFSETQ. Trimming left V 2 bases short and J 3 bases short, with 2 bases between. This CDR3 is CASSFKETQYF. Written as DNA, the CDR3 is TGCGCCAGCAGCTTTAAAGAGACCCAGTACTTC.

The chain employs TRBV7-2 and TRBJ1-2; 8 nucleotides match TRBD1. CDR3 size: 14 residues. The V and J ends lost 5 bases and 4 bases, in that order; junction bases with no gene match: 6. Germline CDR1 is SGHTA and CDR2 is FQGNSA. The DNA of the CDR3 is TGTGCCAGCAGCAACCGGGACAGGTTCTATGGCTACACCTTC. Its protein product is CASSNRDRFYGYTF.

This chain connects TRBV18 to TRBJ1-1; D is unclear. This CDR3 has 13 residues. Germline values: CDR1 KGHSH, CDR2 LQKENI. V was pared by 3 bases and J by 6 bases, with 11 bases between. As DNA, the CDR3 is TGTGCCAGCTCACCGATTTTTCGGGCTGAAGCTTTCTTT. It encodes CASSPIFRAEAFF.

The DNA for the CDR3 is TGTGCCAGCAGCCCTAGCGGGAGGCGGTATGAGCAGTTCTTC. Its protein is CASSPSGRRYEQFF. The chain uses TRBV13 and TRBJ2-1; 11 positions match TRBD2. Unmatched junction bases numbered 5, after V lost 5 bases and J lost 8 bases. CDR1 is PRHDT, CDR2 FYEKMQ, per germline (reference sequence). This CDR3 spans 14 amino acids.

To note about this clone: The identical CDR3 is also encoded by other nucleotide sequences in the sample. CDR3 coding DNA: TGTGCCAGCAGTTTTTGGGCCTATGGCTACACCTTC. Translating gives CASSFWAYGYTF. The chain has TRBV28 and TRBJ1-2, with unresolved D. The CDR3 consists of 12 residues. The germline CDR1 and CDR2 sequences are MDHEN and SYDVKM. Trimming left V 3 bases short and J 4 bases short, with 6 bases between.

J is TRBJ2-1 and V is TRBV9; 9 nucleotides line up with TRBD1. J gave up 8 bases and V 0 bases, and 3 bases lay outside the gene matches. CDR1 and CDR2 (germline): SGDLS, YYNGEE. The CDR3 consists of 14 residues. The CDR3 spells CASSVGDRGDEQFF. The CDR3, as DNA: TGTGCCAGCAGCGTAGGAGACAGGGGGGATGAGCAGTTCTTC.

This chain joins TRBV7-8 and TRBJ2-7; maybe TRBD2 (6 bases). The V end was cut by 2 bases, the J end by 7 bases, with 18 bases between. The CDR3 sequence is 15 residues long. Germline CDR1 SGHVS, CDR2 FQNEAQ. This CDR3 is CASSLTPGAPGEQYF. CDR3 in DNA: TGTGCCAGCAGCTTAACTCCGGGAGCCCCGGGGGAGCAGTACTTC.

The chain recombines TRBV6-1 with TRBJ2-6, with 10 bases identical to TRBD2. The V and J ends lost 3 bases and 0 bases, in that order; junction bases with no gene match: 5. Germline V gene sequence: CDR1 MNHNS, CDR2 SASEGT. The CDR3 length is 18 residues. CDR3: CASSDTSGTSSGANVLTF. The CDR3 DNA sequence: TGTGCCAGCAGTGACACTAGCGGGACAAGCTCTGGGGCCAACGTCCTGACTTTC.

This chain links TRBV9 with TRBJ2-1, with a weak D call TRBD2 (6 bases). This CDR3 comprises 16 residues. V was pared by 3 bases and J by 1 base, with 14 bases between. Germline V gene lookup returns CDR1 SGDLS and CDR2 YYNGEE. CDR3 nucleotide sequence: TGTGCCAGCAGCGAGGGTAGCGGCTTTTCCTACAATGAGCAGTTCTTC. This encodes CASSEGSGFSYNEQFF.

CDR3 DNA: TGCGCCAGCAGCTTGAGGGACCACAGCTCTGGGGCCAACGTCCTGACTTTC. It yields the protein CASSLRDHSSGANVLTF. This sequence joins TRBV5-1 and TRBJ2-6; D may correspond to TRBD1 or TRBD2 (5 bases each). With 1 base removed from V and 0 bases from J, the gap between germline ends came to 11 bases. Germline assignment: CDR1 SGHRS and CDR2 YFSETQ. The CDR3 has 17 amino acids.

Turning to this clone: At one end the junction does not follow the germline gene, possibly because of a read error. The chain has TRBV11-3 and TRBJ1-3, with a possible D match to TRBD1 (6 bases). Looked up from germline, CDR1 is SGHNT and CDR2 is YENEEA. The CDR3 runs to 13 residues. The CDR3 is CASSRGTGDTIYF. CDR3 DNA sequence: TGTGCCAGCAGCAGGGGGACTGGAGACACCATATATTTT.

Note on this clone: Other nucleotide sequences from this sample produce the same CDR3. The chain links TRBV5-1 to TRBJ1-1; D might be TRBD1 (5 bases). Germline V lookup: CDR1 SGHRS, CDR2 YFSETQ. V lost 0 bases and J 0 bases, leaving 9 bases between the germline ends. There are 15 residues in the CDR3. The CDR3 DNA follows: TGCGCCAGCAGCTTGGGGGGCGGGCTGAACACTGAAGCTTTCTTT. It codes for CASSLGGGLNTEAFF.

To note about this clone: This CDR3 is also generated by other DNA sequences in the sample. V usage is TRBV4-3 and J usage is TRBJ1-3; D gene unclear. CDR1 and CDR2 from the germline V gene are LGHNA and YSLEER. The CDR3 consists of 15 residues. The V end was cut by 0 bases, the J end by 0 bases, with 6 bases between. The DNA of the CDR3 is TGCGCCAGCAGCCAAGACAGGCTCTCTGGAAACACCATATATTTT. It encodes CASSQDRLSGNTIYF.

The chain has TRBV6-5 and TRBJ2-7; 7 positions agree with TRBD1. This CDR3 has 13 amino acids. The germline CDR1 and CDR2 sequences are MNHEY and SVGAGI. Unmatched junction bases numbered 4, after V lost 4 bases and J lost 4 bases. The CDR3 DNA reads as TGTGCCAGCAGTTTGGGACAGCAGTACGAGCAGTACTTC. It yields the protein CASSLGQQYEQYF.

The rearrangement uses TRBV29-1 and TRBJ2-1; the D is unclear. The CDR3 loop spans 12 amino acids. The ends were cut back, 6 bases at V and 4 bases at J, with 10 bases in the middle. The germline V gene has CDR1 SQVTM and CDR2 ANQGSEA. The CDR3 here is CSVIYRYNEQFF. The CDR3 DNA reads TGCAGCGTCATATACCGATACAATGAGCAGTTCTTC.

The rearrangement uses TRBV21-1 and TRBJ2-5; the DNA was not used to check the table's D call, TRBD1. TRBV21-1 is reported as a pseudogene. The CDR3 runs to 18 residues. CDR3: CASNGRKSRVRVTETQYF. DNA of the CDR3: TGTGCCAGCAACGGTCGAAAAAGCCGGGTCAGGGTTACAGAGACCCAGTACTTC.

The V and J genes are TRBV11-3 and TRBJ2-5; TRBD1 matches 10 bases. This CDR3 comprises 13 residues. V shed 5 bases, J shed 5 bases, and the junction held 2 bases outside the gene matches. CDR1 SGHNT and CDR2 YENEEA come from the germline V gene. CDR3 coding DNA: TGTGCCAGCAGCGGACAGGGGGTGGAGACCCAGTACTTC. This codes for CASSGQGVETQYF.

CDR3 bases: TGTGCCAGCAGCTTAATATTGGATTCTGCAACTAATGAAAAACTGTTTTTT. Protein: CASSLILDSATNEKLFF. This rearrangement joins TRBV11-3 to TRBJ1-4; D unclear. Germline CDR1 and CDR2: SGHNT and YENEEA. V was shortened by 2 bases and J by 0 bases, with 13 bases between the two germline ends. The CDR3 runs 17 residues.